The rows below give T cell receptor beta chains drawn from one sample of a study of OX40 agonist ivuxolimab in advanced cancers. Sequencing was performed with immunoSEQ multiplex PCR; in TCRdb, only in-frame clones are kept and a portion is missing. Here the sample spans about 20,000 clones, 70% to 90% being singletons. The sample consisted of CD4+ or CD8+ T cells sorted from blood, taken in a trial of the OX40 agonist ivuxolimab. Receptor source: an adult with an advanced solid tumor such as melanoma, head and neck, liver or kidney cancer. Both conserved end residues are part of each CDR3. D genes are given only for firm matches.

J gene: TRBJ2-3
V gene: TRBV10-2
D gene: .
CDR3 protein: CASSSAQGTQYF
CDR3 DNA: TGCGCCAGCAGTTCAGCACAGGGTACGCAGTATTTT

J gene: TRBJ2-1
V gene: TRBV28
D gene: TRBD1
CDR3 protein: CASSSTPRDRVYNEQFF
CDR3 DNA: TGTGCCAGCAGCTCCACCCCCCGGGACAGGGTCTACAATGAGCAGTTCTTC

J gene: TRBJ2-3
V gene: TRBV9
D gene: .
CDR3 protein: CASSVVPEGSTDTQYF
CDR3 DNA: TGTGCCAGCAGCGTAGTTCCAGAGGGAAGCACAGATACGCAGTATTTT

J gene: TRBJ2-7
V gene: TRBV4-1
D gene: .
CDR3 protein: CASSQVSTETYEQYF
CDR3 DNA: TGCGCCAGCAGCCAAGTCTCGACAGAAACCTACGAGCAGTACTTC

J gene: TRBJ2-6
V gene: TRBV14
D gene: TRBD1
CDR3 protein: CASSQTSWTGVARGANVLTF
CDR3 DNA: TGTGCCAGCAGCCAAACCTCGTGGACAGGAGTGGCTCGTGGGGCCAACGTCCTGACTTTC

J gene: TRBJ2-1
V gene: TRBV7-9
D gene: TRBD2
CDR3 protein: CASSLPTGTSGSPNEQFF
CDR3 DNA: TGTGCCAGCAGCTTACCAACCGGGACTAGCGGGAGTCCCAATGAGCAGTTCTTC

J gene: TRBJ2-7
V gene: TRBV6-1
D gene: .
CDR3 protein: CASSEGGGGVYEQYF
CDR3 DNA: TGTGCCAGCAGTGAGGGCGGTGGGGGAGTCTACGAGCAGTACTTC

J gene: TRBJ2-5
V gene: TRBV5-1
D gene: .
CDR3 protein: CASSLDGTQYF
CDR3 DNA: TGCGCCAGCAGCTTGGATGGGACCCAGTACTTC

J gene: TRBJ2-1
V gene: TRBV7-2
D gene: .
CDR3 protein: CASSLVAGPYNEQFF
CDR3 DNA: TGTGCCAGCAGCTTAGTGGCGGGTCCTTACAATGAGCAGTTCTTC

J gene: TRBJ2-7
V gene: TRBV27
D gene: TRBD1
CDR3 protein: CASSFDRGGNEQYF
CDR3 DNA: TGTGCCAGCAGTTTTGACAGGGGGGGCAACGAGCAGTACTTC

J gene: TRBJ2-7
V gene: TRBV5-4
D gene: .
CDR3 protein: CASRSSGAYEQYF
CDR3 DNA: TGTGCCAGCCGATCCTCGGGGGCCTACGAGCAGTACTTC

J gene: TRBJ2-7
V gene: TRBV5-1
D gene: .
CDR3 protein: CASSSPRDRPSYEQYF
CDR3 DNA: TGCGCCAGCAGCTCGCCCCGGGACCGACCCTCCTACGAGCAGTACTTC